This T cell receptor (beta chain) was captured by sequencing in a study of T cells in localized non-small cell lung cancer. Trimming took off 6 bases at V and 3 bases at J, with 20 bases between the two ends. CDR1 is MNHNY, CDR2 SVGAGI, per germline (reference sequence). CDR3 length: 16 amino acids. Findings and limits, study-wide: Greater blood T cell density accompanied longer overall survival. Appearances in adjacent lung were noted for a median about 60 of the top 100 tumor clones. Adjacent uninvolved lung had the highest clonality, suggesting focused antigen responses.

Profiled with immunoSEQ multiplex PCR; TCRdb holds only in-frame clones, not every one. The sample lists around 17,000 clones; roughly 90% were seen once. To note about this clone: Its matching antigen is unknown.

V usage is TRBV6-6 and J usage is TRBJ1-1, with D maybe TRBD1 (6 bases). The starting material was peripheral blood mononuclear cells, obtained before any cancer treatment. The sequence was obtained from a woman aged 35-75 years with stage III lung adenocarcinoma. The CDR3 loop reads CASRYLDRLEYTEAFF. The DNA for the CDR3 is TGTGCCAGCAGATACCTTGACAGGTTGGAGTACACTGAAGCTTTCTTT.